The 17 T cell receptor beta chains below come from one sample, sequenced in a study of TIL therapy for anti-PD-1-resistant metastatic lung cancer (dated by TCRdb to the early 2020s). Read against the paper, the sample's time point label means: pre-treatment sample, taken before nivolumab and TIL therapy. TCR beta CDR3 regions were amplified from genomic DNA with the immunoSEQ v3 hsTCRB kit using bias-controlled multiplex PCR. The table was pulled from immuneACCESS by TCRdb, which kept in-frame rearrangements only. Such tables lose some clones; where checked, under half of the loss comes from unresolved V genes, and the rest has no known cause. Within this sample are 50,000 or so clones, with 79% of them counted one time only. Clones ranked in the top ten supply around 4.8% of the sample. This material consisted of blood, taken at baseline. The source of these receptors is a woman aged 25 to 80 with non-small cell lung cancer.

This chain joins TRBV21-1 and TRBJ2-2; the table assigns TRBD1, which was not confirmed against the DNA. TRBV21-1 counts as a pseudogene. This CDR3 is 14 amino acids long. The CDR3 DNA reads as TGTGCCAGCAGCAATAAACCACAGGGCGGGGAGCTGTTTTTT. It yields the protein CASSNKPQGGELFF.

The chain couples TRBV7-9 to TRBJ1-2, with D tentatively TRBD1 (6 bases). V shed 2 bases and J shed 6 bases, with 10 bases lying between them. The CDR3 runs to 13 residues. Germline values: CDR1 SEHNR, CDR2 FQNEAQ (reference sequence). CDR3 protein: CASSLTGLNGYTF. The CDR3 region has the DNA TGTGCCAGCAGCTTAACAGGGTTAAATGGCTACACCTTC.

This clone was detected only once. The chain uses TRBV30 and TRBJ2-1; 9 bases align to TRBD2. V was pared by 2 bases and J by 10 bases, with 9 bases of the junction left unmatched. CDR1 is GTSNPN, CDR2 SVGIG, per germline (reference sequence). The CDR3 has 14 amino acids. Here the CDR3 reads CAWSRGGGAIEQFF. CDR3 DNA: TGTGCCTGGAGTCGAGGCGGGGGGGCCATAGAGCAGTTCTTC.

This rearrangement joins TRBV6-5 to TRBJ1-1; D not resolved. CDR1 MNHEY and CDR2 SVGAGI come from the germline V gene. V was trimmed by 6 bases and J by 2 bases, leaving 7 bases between them. This CDR3 is 12 amino acids long. CDR3 nucleotide sequence: TGTGCCAGCAGAAGGCGTAACACTGAAGCTTTCTTT. It yields the protein CASRRRNTEAFF.

The chain uses TRBV9 and TRBJ2-5; 8 bases match TRBD2. The CDR3 spans 15 residues. Germline trimming cut 5 bases from V and 4 bases from J; bases unmatched to any gene: 10. In germline, CDR1 is SGDLS, CDR2 YYNGEE. The CDR3: CASSRLASTGETQYF. CDR3 nucleotides: TGTGCCAGCAGTCGACTAGCGTCCACGGGAGAGACCCAGTACTTC. Supplemented by reference TRBV9 and TRBJ2-5, the full variable domain reads DSGVTQTPKHLITATGQRVTLRCSPRSGDLSVYWYQQSLDQGLQFLIQYYNGEERAKGNILERFSAQQFPDLHSELNLSSLELGDSALYFCASSRLASTGETQYFGPGTRLLVL.

This chain links TRBV6-1 with TRBJ1-1; possible D gene TRBD1, 6 bases. The CDR3 runs to 14 residues. The V gene lost 6 bases and the J gene lost 4 bases, with 15 bases spanning the gap. Germline V gene sequence: CDR1 MNHNS, CDR2 SASEGT. The CDR3 loop is CASSLTRGGTEAFF. CDR3 nucleotides: TGTGCCAGCAGCCTAACAAGGGGGGGCACTGAAGCTTTCTTT.

The V and J genes are TRBV18 and TRBJ2-5, with D tentatively TRBD1 (6 bases). The ends were cut back, 0 bases at V and 4 bases at J, with 12 bases in the middle. CDR1 and CDR2 (germline): KGHSH, LQKENI. The length of the CDR3 is 15 residues. Here the CDR3 DNA reads TGTGCCAGCTCACCACCGTCCTTACAGGGAGAGACCCAGTACTTC. Translation gives CASSPPSLQGETQYF.

The rearrangement joins TRBV19 to TRBJ2-3, with 11 bases identical to TRBD2. CDR3 length equals 18 residues. The V and J ends lost 3 bases and 0 bases, in that order; junction bases with no gene match: 8. Germline V CDR1 and CDR2: LNHDA, SQIVND (reference sequence). The CDR3 here is CASSMLAGGLTSTDTQYF. The CDR3 bases are TGTGCCAGTAGTATGCTAGCGGGAGGATTAACTAGCACAGATACGCAGTATTTT.

This clone was found a few times. The chain is built from TRBV9 and TRBJ1-2; a weak D match, TRBD1 (6 bases). Deletions cut 3 bases from V and 7 bases from J, with 10 bases between. Germline-derived CDR1 and CDR2 are SGDLS and YYNGEE. The CDR3 loop spans 12 amino acids. In DNA form, the CDR3 reads TGTGCCAGCAGCGATGGGGGCGTTGGCTACACCTTC. It specifies CASSDGGVGYTF. The full variable domain, completed using reference TRBV9 and TRBJ1-2, is DSGVTQTPKHLITATGQRVTLRCSPRSGDLSVYWYQQSLDQGLQFLIQYYNGEERAKGNILERFSAQQFPDLHSELNLSSLELGDSALYFCASSDGGVGYTFGSGTRLTVV.

The chain has TRBV2 and TRBJ2-5; unclear D gene. The V gene lost 1 base and the J gene lost 2 bases, with 8 bases spanning the gap. This CDR3 is 14 amino acids long. Germline lookup yields CDR1 SNHLY and CDR2 FYNNEI. The CDR3 bases are TGTGCCAGCAGTGAAGGCGTCAGGCAAGAGACCCAGTACTTC. The encoded protein is CASSEGVRQETQYF.

The J gene is TRBJ2-1, the V gene TRBV10-1; 8 positions match TRBD2. The V gene end was trimmed by 0 bases and the J gene end by 14 bases; junction bases not matched to a gene: 3. CDR3 length: 12 residues. Germline assignment: CDR1 WNHNN and CDR2 SYGVQD (reference sequence). The DNA for the CDR3 is TGCGCCAGCAGTGAGTCTAGCGGGACTAAGTTCTTC. Amino acids: CASSESSGTKFF.

This clone was detected only once. DNA of the CDR3: TGTGCCAGCAGCCCATTGCAGGGTTCTAATGAAAAACTGTTTTTT. Translation: CASSPLQGSNEKLFF. This chain uses TRBV7-2 with TRBJ1-4; D perhaps matches TRBD1 (5 bases). Germline-derived CDR1 and CDR2 are SGHTA and FQGNSA. The CDR3 has 15 residues. Trimming cost V 5 bases and J 3 bases, with 13 bases left between them.

V gene TRBV28 combines with J gene TRBJ2-1, with 7 nucleotides matching TRBD1. The length of the CDR3 is 13 residues. Per the germline V gene, CDR1 is MDHEN and CDR2 is SYDVKM. Unmatched junction bases numbered 4, after V lost 2 bases and J lost 9 bases. The CDR3 DNA sequence: TGTGCCAGCAGTTTAGTCAGGGGGTTTGAGCAGTTCTTC. It codes for CASSLVRGFEQFF.

The chain recombines TRBV10-1 with TRBJ2-1; D is undetermined. Germline loops: CDR1 WNHNN, CDR2 SYGVQD (reference sequence). V dropped 0 bases and J dropped 8 bases, with 14 bases sitting between them. The CDR3 is 15 amino acids. The CDR3 bases are TGCGCCAGCAGTGAGTCAAGGACCTCAGGCCATGAGCAGTTCTTC. Amino acid sequence: CASSESRTSGHEQFF.

V and J are TRBV5-4 and TRBJ1-2, with D possibly matching TRBD1 (5 bases). The CDR3 loop spans 14 amino acids. Per the germline V gene, CDR1 is SGHNT and CDR2 is YYREEE (reference sequence). Trimming cost V 0 bases and J 7 bases, with 13 bases left between them. CDR3 in amino acids: CASSLGGRPGGYTF. Here the CDR3 DNA reads TGTGCCAGCAGCTTGGGGGGCCGGCCCGGTGGCTACACCTTC.

The rearrangement joins TRBV11-2 to TRBJ1-1; 7 nucleotides agree with TRBD1. This CDR3 contains 17 residues. J lost 1 base, V lost 1 base, and 9 bases had no gene match. Germline CDR1 is SGHAT and CDR2 is FQNNGV. The chain's CDR3 is CASSLGDRGQPNTEAFF. The CDR3, as DNA: TGTGCCAGCAGCTTAGGTGACCGGGGACAGCCGAACACTGAAGCTTTCTTT.

This clone was detected only a few times. The V call is TRBV5-1, the J call TRBJ1-1; D is uncertain. The V end lost 0 bases, the J end lost 1 base, and 4 bases lay between the germline ends. The germline V gene has CDR1 SGHRS and CDR2 YFSETQ. The CDR3 is made up of 13 amino acids. The CDR3 nucleotides read TGCGCCAGCAGCTTGGCTAAGAACACTGAAGCTTTCTTT. It is translated as CASSLAKNTEAFF. The full variable domain, with the rest looked up from reference TRBV5-1 and TRBJ1-1, is KAGVTQTPRYLIKTRGQQVTLSCSPISGHRSVSWYQQTPGQGLQFLFEYFSETQRNKGNFPGRFSGRQFSNSRSEMNVSTLELGDSALYLCASSLAKNTEAFFGQGTRLTVV.